The T cell receptor (beta chain) under discussion was sequenced for a study of CD8 T cells in ankylosing spondylitis. This clonotype came up a few times. Its antigen is unidentified. General study findings and limits: Earlier literature documents some of the motif variants in reactive arthritis synovial fluid and blood. Clones tied to disease were said to be significantly enriched in matched ankylosing spondylitis synovial fluid.

Library preparation for TCR beta used quantitative 5'-RACE with molecular barcodes. TCRdb re-derived calls from the 5' RACE reads in MiXCR, one entry per CDR3 protein. The sample shows about 220,000 distinct CDR3 sequences, over 9.5% of them seen only once. The V gene's germline CDR1 is DFQATT and CDR2 SNEGSKA (reference sequence). Trimming removed 3 bases at V and 13 bases at J, with 15 bases between. The CDR3 sequence is 11 residues long. The chain joins TRBV20-1 to TRBJ2-5; possible D gene TRBD1, 5 bases. This TCR was recovered from a male donor with ankylosing spondylitis or in good health (not recorded which). Input material: blood, either unsorted or a sorted T cell fraction (not recorded which). This CDR3 is CSASFGQTRYF. DNA for the CDR3: TGCAGTGCTAGTTTCGGACAAACGAGGTACTTC.